Listed here are 17 T cell receptor beta chains from one sample, sequenced in a study of early T cells in non-severe SARS-CoV-2 infection. TCRdb used MiXCR to reprocess the 5' RACE reads, holding one entry per CDR3 protein. The sample carries 88,000 or so distinct CDR3 sequences, around 14% recorded once. Sequencing used whole blood. These receptors all come from an adult who was a healthcare worker with PCR-confirmed SARS-CoV-2 infection or an uninfected control (not recorded which).

This clonotype was picked up many times. The chain couples TRBV20-1 to TRBJ2-3; 8 nucleotides match TRBD2. The trim removed 3 bases at V and 6 bases at J, leaving 8 bases unmatched. Germline CDR1 is DFQATT and CDR2 is SNEGSKA (reference sequence). This CDR3 has 14 residues. The CDR3 DNA sequence: TGCAGTGCTAGTCGTGGACTAGCTCTCGATACGCAGTATTTT. It encodes CSASRGLALDTQYF.

This clonotype has a handful of counts. This chain joins TRBV30 and TRBJ2-1; TRBD2 aligns across 7 bases. With V trimmed by 5 bases and J by 5 bases, 9 bases remained unmatched. There are 14 residues in the CDR3. The germline gives CDR1 GTSNPN, CDR2 SVGIG (reference sequence). The CDR3 spells CAWAVGGTNNEQFF. The DNA of the CDR3 is TGTGCCTGGGCGGTGGGGGGGACTAACAATGAGCAGTTCTTC.

This clonotype was counted between two and nine times. This chain connects TRBV28 to TRBJ2-5, with D hard to call. Per germline, CDR1 MDHEN and CDR2 SYDVKM. The CDR3 totals 15 residues. Trimming cost V 4 bases and J 1 base, with 13 bases left between them. This CDR3 reads CASSWIRRLQETQYF. The CDR3 DNA reads as TGTGCCAGCAGTTGGATTAGGCGGCTCCAAGAGACCCAGTACTTC.

The chain couples TRBV28 to TRBJ2-1; D is undetermined. V lost 7 bases to trimming and J lost 0 bases, with 13 bases between them. The CDR3 sequence is 15 residues long. In germline, CDR1 is MDHEN, CDR2 SYDVKM. The CDR3 reads CASNTRLSSYNEQFF. In nucleotides, the CDR3 is TGTGCCAGCAACACCCGATTAAGCTCCTACAATGAGCAGTTCTTC.

V is TRBV20-1 and J is TRBJ2-2, with a weak D call TRBD1 (5 bases). This CDR3 has 17 amino acids. V lost 3 bases to trimming and J lost 2 bases, with 19 bases between them. The germline V gene encodes CDR1 DFQATT and CDR2 SNEGSKA (reference sequence). The CDR3 coding sequence is TGCAGTGCTAGTGTCTTGAAGGACACCACTAACACCGGGGAGCTGTTTTTT. Its translation: CSASVLKDTTNTGELFF.

V and J are TRBV29-1 and TRBJ1-5; 7 bases map to TRBD1. Germline CDR1 reads SQVTM; CDR2 reads ANQGSEA. Germline trimming cut 6 bases from V and 5 bases from J; bases unmatched to any gene: 10. The CDR3 covers 14 residues. The CDR3 sequence is CSVGETGPHQPQHF. The CDR3, as DNA: TGCAGCGTGGGAGAGACAGGGCCCCATCAGCCCCAGCATTTT.

This clonotype was detected only a few times. This chain joins TRBV5-8 and TRBJ2-7, with TRBD2 as a possible D gene (6 bases). V was trimmed by 2 bases and J by 1 base, leaving 13 bases between them. This CDR3 comprises 15 residues. The germline gives CDR1 SGHTS, CDR2 YDEGEE. The CDR3 region has the DNA TGTGCCAGCAGCTTCCCCCTAGCGAGATCCTACGAGCAGTACTTC. Protein sequence: CASSFPLARSYEQYF.

This clonotype was seen more than once but under ten times. The chain employs TRBV24-1 and TRBJ2-1, with D maybe TRBD2 (6 bases). Between the trimmed V and J ends, which lost 5 bases and 12 bases, there was a span of 13 bases. The germline CDR1 and CDR2 sequences are KGHDR and SFDVKD. The CDR3 is 12 residues long. CDR3 sequence: CATSVAGGWQFF. DNA for the CDR3: TGTGCCACCAGTGTAGCAGGAGGGTGGCAGTTCTTC.

This chain connects TRBV4-3 to TRBJ2-6; D might be TRBD2 (5 bases). V was clipped by 5 bases and J by 1 base, with 15 bases between them. CDR3 size: 17 residues. Germline CDR1 and CDR2: LGHNA and YSLEER. CDR3 residues: CASSLASEVSGANVLTF. CDR3 nucleotide sequence: TGCGCCAGCAGCTTAGCGTCGGAGGTGTCTGGGGCCAACGTCCTGACTTTC.

Many counts were recorded for this clonotype. The chain uses TRBV14 and TRBJ2-1; no reliable D call. Germline CDR1 SGHDN, CDR2 FVKESK. The germline V and J ends were trimmed by 0 bases and 6 bases, with 3 bases remaining between them. The CDR3 spans 12 residues. The chain's CDR3 is CASSQESNEQFF. The CDR3 region has the DNA TGTGCCAGCAGCCAAGAGAGCAATGAGCAGTTCTTC.

The gene calls are TRBV2 and TRBJ1-1, with a weak D call TRBD1 (6 bases). Trimming left V 0 bases short and J 0 bases short, with 20 bases between. The CDR3 extends over 19 amino acids. Germline-derived CDR1 and CDR2 are SNHLY and FYNNEI. The CDR3 sequence is CASSEARHREPMMNTEAFF. The CDR3 DNA reads TGTGCCAGCAGTGAAGCGCGGCACAGGGAACCAATGATGAACACTGAAGCTTTCTTT.

The chain joins TRBV30 to TRBJ1-1, with D hard to call. The CDR3 consists of 15 residues. The V and J ends lost 0 bases and 0 bases respectively, with 11 bases between them. CDR1 GTSNPN and CDR2 SVGIG come from the germline V gene (reference sequence). CDR3 bases: TGTGCCTGGAGTGTCAATAGGTTCCTGAACACTGAAGCTTTCTTT. The encoded protein is CAWSVNRFLNTEAFF.

This clonotype was seen many times. This sequence joins TRBV28 and TRBJ2-5; the D is unclear. The CDR3 loop spans 11 amino acids. Germline V gene lookup returns CDR1 MDHEN and CDR2 SYDVKM. Trimming took 9 bases from V and 5 from J, leaving 10 bases between them. CDR3 sequence reads: CASSIGETQYF. The CDR3 DNA follows: TGTGCCAGTAGTATTGGTGAGACCCAGTACTTC.

At least ten counts were recorded for this clonotype. The V and J genes are TRBV7-3 and TRBJ2-1; D assignment may be TRBD1 or TRBD2 (7 bases each). The CDR3 is made up of 15 amino acids. Trimming took off 5 bases at V and 5 bases at J, with 16 bases between the two ends. Germline CDR1 reads SGHTA; CDR2 reads FQGTGA. As DNA, the CDR3 is TGTGCCAGCAGCCCTCAAGCGGGACAGAACAATGAGCAGTTCTTC. This encodes CASSPQAGQNNEQFF.

This clonotype showed up just a few times. V usage is TRBV27 and J usage is TRBJ2-5; 9 nucleotides line up with TRBD1. The V segment lost 6 bases and the J segment 3 bases; nucleotides outside the gene matches: 2. Germline CDR1 reads MNHEY; CDR2 reads SMNVEV (reference sequence). The CDR3 consists of 13 residues. CDR3 coding DNA: TGTGCCAGCAGACGGACAGGGGAAGAGACCCAGTACTTC. This sequence encodes CASRRTGEETQYF.

In its sample, this clonotype was seen a few times. V is TRBV6-5 and J is TRBJ2-3; no clear D. Trimming removed 6 bases from V and 2 bases from J, with 12 bases in between. The CDR3 consists of 14 residues. Germline CDR1 is MNHEY and CDR2 is SVGAGI. The CDR3 sequence: CASRARQTTDTQYF. CDR3 DNA: TGTGCCAGCAGGGCCCGGCAGACCACAGATACGCAGTATTTT.

The rearrangement joins TRBV18 to TRBJ2-3, with D maybe TRBD1 (5 bases). CDR3 size: 17 residues. The ends were cut back, 4 bases at V and 0 bases at J, with 17 bases in the middle. Germline-derived CDR1 and CDR2 are KGHSH and LQKENI. The CDR3 sequence: CASSLDRRRSSTDTQYF. The CDR3 bases are TGTGCCAGCTCACTTGACAGACGACGATCTAGCACAGATACGCAGTATTTT.